The source of this TCR beta chain is a study of control samples from healthy donors and cancer patients. Clones were read by immunoSEQ multiplex PCR, and TCRdb kept only the in-frame ones, dropping some. The table has about 68,000 clones, approximately 86% seen once. The CDR3 covers 16 residues. CDR1 and CDR2 (germline): LGHNA, YSLEER. V was clipped by 0 bases and J by 0 bases, with 11 bases between them. This TCR was sampled from a man in his fifties or sixties in good health. Sequenced material: blood. The chain carries TRBV4-3 and TRBJ1-1; D possibly corresponds to TRBD1 (6 bases). DNA of the CDR3: TGCGCCAGCAGCCAAGACAGGGGCCACTTGAACACTGAAGCTTTCTTT. Protein sequence: CASSQDRGHLNTEAFF.